This T cell receptor beta chain was captured in a study of shared clonotypes between healthy human individuals. Study details: The people who gave samples were a couple of women and a few men aged 18 to 49.

Germline lookup yields CDR1 SEHNR and CDR2 FQNEAQ (reference sequence). The CDR3 covers 15 residues. The J segment lost 4 bases and the V segment lost 5 bases, leaving 6 bases of the junction unmatched. General observations from the study: The expectation was that sequencing depth would affect clonotype sharing among donors. Across subsets, estimated richness was generally greater for naive than for memory populations.

Naive-designated CD8 cells lacked CD45RO, were positively enriched for CCR7, and omitted terminally differentiated effector memory CD45RA+ cells. All the donors were Caucasian adults who lived in Nashville, Tennessee. Sequenced by immunoSEQ multiplex PCR; TCRdb stores in-frame clones only, minus some. The sample comprises around 2,100,000 clones, about 95% of which are singletons, and 1.2% rests with the top ten. With respect to this clone: The antigen remains unidentified.

Sequencing input: naive CD8+ T cells sorted from blood. This clonotype was sampled from a man in his late teens or twenties in good health. The chain uses TRBV7-9 and TRBJ2-1; 9 nucleotides match TRBD1. CDR3 bases: TGTGCCAGCAGCGCGACAGGGGGAGCTTACAATGAGCAGTTCTTC. Translation: CASSATGGAYNEQFF.